This passage covers 5 T cell receptor beta chains from one sample sequenced in a study of shared clonotypes between healthy human individuals. Clones were read by immunoSEQ multiplex PCR, and TCRdb kept only the in-frame ones, dropping some. The sample lists hundreds of thousands of clones; approximately 95% were seen once. The specimen was naive CD4+ T cells sorted from blood. Sample subset: CD45RA+ positively selected. These receptors came from a woman in her twenties or thirties in good health.

A single count supports this clone. The chain has TRBV11-2 and TRBJ2-7; 11 positions match TRBD2. Germline V lookup: CDR1 SGHAT, CDR2 FQNNGV. V shed 5 bases and J 6 bases; nucleotides not matched to a gene: 15. The CDR3 length is 17 residues. CDR3 amino acids: CASSLNSGRAWQGEQYF. CDR3 coding DNA: TGTGCCAGCAGCCTCAATAGCGGGAGGGCCTGGCAGGGCGAGCAGTACTTC.

The chain employs TRBV10-1 and TRBJ2-4; possibly TRBD1 for D (6 bases). Germline-derived CDR1 and CDR2 are WNHNN and SYGVQD (reference sequence). Trimming pared 4 bases from V and 6 bases from J, leaving 10 bases between. There are 13 residues in the CDR3. The CDR3 reads CASSGGQRNIQYF. CDR3 coding DNA: TGCGCCAGCAGTGGTGGACAGAGAAACATTCAGTACTTC.

The rearrangement joins TRBV7-9 to TRBJ2-3; D ambiguous. Per germline, CDR1 SEHNR and CDR2 FQNEAQ (reference sequence). CDR3 size: 13 residues. V lost 1 base and J 2 bases, leaving 4 bases between the germline ends. The DNA for the CDR3 is TGTGCCAGCAGCTTAGGGACCACAGATACGCAGTATTTT. The encoded protein is CASSLGTTDTQYF.

The CDR3 reads CASSVWGQSSYEQYF. The DNA for the CDR3 is TGTGCCAGCAGTGTTTGGGGACAGAGCTCCTACGAGCAGTACTTC. This chain joins TRBV2 and TRBJ2-7; 7 bases line up with TRBD1. The CDR3 consists of 15 residues. The trim removed 4 bases at V and 0 bases at J, leaving 6 bases unmatched. Germline V gives CDR1 SNHLY, CDR2 FYNNEI.

V is TRBV2 and J is TRBJ1-1; D call uncertain. With 6 bases removed from V and 0 bases from J, the gap between germline ends came to 20 bases. The CDR3 length is 17 residues. CDR1 is SNHLY, CDR2 FYNNEI, per germline. The CDR3 DNA is TGTGCCAGCAGGGAATCCTCCGGGCCCTCCATGAACACTGAAGCTTTCTTT. Translating it yields CASRESSGPSMNTEAFF.